Below are 32 T cell receptor beta chains sequenced from a single sample in a study of identical twins. TCRdb used MiXCR to reprocess the 5' RACE reads, holding one entry per CDR3 protein. The sample includes about 240,000 distinct CDR3 sequences, about 10% seen only once; the top ten take 9% to 10%. Sequenced material: memory T cells sorted from blood. The receptors shown here come from a man aged 50 to 60 in good health.

V usage is TRBV7-2 and J usage is TRBJ2-3; D is unresolved. Per germline, CDR1 SGHTA and CDR2 FQGNSA. This CDR3 has 14 amino acids. V gave up 5 bases and J gave up 1 base, with 10 bases separating them. The chain's CDR3 is CASSLRSRTDTQYF. The CDR3 DNA reads TGTGCCAGCAGCCTTCGGTCCCGCACAGATACGCAGTATTTT.

In its sample, this clonotype was seen a few times. The V gene is TRBV20-1, the J gene TRBJ1-5; D is possibly TRBD1 (6 bases). This CDR3 contains 13 residues. Germline CDR1 DFQATT, CDR2 SNEGSKA (reference sequence). CDR3 sequence (DNA): TGCAGCCGGGGGCAGGGTGGCAATCAGCCCCAGCATTTT. Translating it yields CSRGQGGNQPQHF.

This clonotype came up a few times. The rearrangement links TRBV28 to TRBJ1-5, with 8 bases matching TRBD1. Germline CDR1 MDHEN, CDR2 SYDVKM. The CDR3 runs to 13 residues. V gave up 1 base and J gave up 11 bases; unmatched junction bases: 4. The CDR3, as DNA: TGTGCCAGCAGTTTATCAGGGGGCAGGTCCCAGCATTTT. Translation: CASSLSGGRSQHF.

This clonotype occurred a few times. This chain uses TRBV20-1 with TRBJ2-1; 7 bases agree with TRBD2. The CDR3 has 15 amino acids. Germline V CDR1 and CDR2: DFQATT, SNEGSKA (reference sequence). V lost 5 bases and J lost 4; bases outside the gene matches: 11. Here the CDR3 reads CSAPPRRGTYNEQFF. The CDR3 DNA is TGCAGTGCTCCCCCCCGGCGGGGGACTTACAATGAGCAGTTCTTC.

The chain is built from TRBV19 and TRBJ2-3; D uncertain. The CDR3 is 14 residues long. Trimming took off 5 bases at V and 0 bases at J, with 9 bases between the two ends. The germline gives CDR1 LNHDA, CDR2 SQIVND (reference sequence). CDR3 in DNA: TGTGCCAGTAGTGACGACCCTAGCACAGATACGCAGTATTTT. Encoded protein: CASSDDPSTDTQYF. Drawing the rest from reference TRBV19 and TRBJ2-3, the complete variable domain is DGGITQSPKYLFRKEGQNVTLSCEQNLNHDAMYWYRQDPGQGLRLIYYSQIVNDFQKGDIAEGYSVSREKKESFPLTVTSAQKNPTAFYLCASSDDPSTDTQYFGPGTRLTVL.

The gene calls are TRBV24-1 and TRBJ2-3; perhaps TRBD2 as D (5 bases). With 3 bases removed from V and 4 bases from J, the gap between germline ends came to 16 bases. This CDR3 spans 16 amino acids. Germline V gene sequence: CDR1 KGHDR, CDR2 SFDVKD. The DNA for the CDR3 is TGTGCCACCAGTGATGACGTACCGGGGTCCCCAGATACGCAGTATTTT. Protein sequence: CATSDDVPGSPDTQYF.

In its sample, this clonotype was seen a few times. The rearrangement uses TRBV9 and TRBJ2-1; D assignment may be TRBD1 or TRBD2 (5 bases each). Germline values: CDR1 SGDLS, CDR2 YYNGEE. Trimming pared 0 bases from V and 2 bases from J, leaving 9 bases between. This CDR3 comprises 15 residues. CDR3 in amino acids: CASSVGDDTYNEQFF. Written as DNA, the CDR3 is TGTGCCAGCAGCGTAGGGGACGACACCTACAATGAGCAGTTCTTC.

This clonotype has more than one count but fewer than ten. The chain carries TRBV7-9 and TRBJ1-4; 7 bases fit TRBD1. V gave up 4 bases and J gave up 12 bases; unmatched junction bases: 14. Germline assignment: CDR1 SEHNR and CDR2 FQNEAQ (reference sequence). The CDR3 loop spans 15 amino acids. The CDR3 is CASSSGTVVTGELFF. The CDR3 nucleotides read TGTGCCAGCAGCTCGGGGACAGTCGTAACTGGGGAACTGTTTTTT.

This clonotype was detected many times. The V gene is TRBV20-1, the J gene TRBJ2-3; tentative D call: TRBD1 (6 bases). The CDR3 consists of 16 residues. Germline loops: CDR1 DFQATT, CDR2 SNEGSKA (reference sequence). The V end was cut by 2 bases, the J end by 1 base, with 16 bases between. The chain's CDR3 is CSARSHRGSRTDTQYF. CDR3 DNA: TGCAGTGCTAGATCGCATAGGGGGAGCCGCACAGATACGCAGTATTTT.

This clonotype was found a few times. The chain employs TRBV12-3 or TRBV12-4 and TRBJ2-1, with TRBD2 matching 7 bases. V lost 9 bases and J lost 3; bases outside the gene matches: 8. The CDR3 has 14 amino acids. CDR3 bases: TGTGCCAGTCAGGTGGCGGGGGACTACAATGAGCAGTTCTTC. This translates into CASQVAGDYNEQFF.

The chain recombines TRBV7-8 with TRBJ2-5; D may be TRBD2 (6 bases). CDR3 length equals 14 residues. In germline, CDR1 is SGHVS, CDR2 FQNEAQ. Deletions cut 4 bases from V and 5 bases from J, with 14 bases between. The chain's CDR3 is CASSSPGERETQYF. CDR3 DNA sequence: TGTGCCAGCAGCTCGCCGGGGGAGAGGGAGACCCAGTACTTC.

This clonotype was counted between two and nine times. The chain joins TRBV28 to TRBJ1-2; 7 bases map to TRBD1. The CDR3 extends over 12 amino acids. CDR1 and CDR2 (germline): MDHEN, SYDVKM. The J segment lost 12 bases and the V segment lost 4 bases, leaving 8 bases of the junction unmatched. The CDR3 DNA reads as TGTGCCAGCAGTTCCCCGATCACAGGGGACACCTTC. Translation gives CASSSPITGDTF.

The J gene is TRBJ2-1, the V gene TRBV28; perhaps D is TRBD1 or TRBD2 (6 bases each). The CDR3 runs to 16 residues. CDR1 and CDR2 from the germline V gene are MDHEN and SYDVKM. V shed 6 bases and J shed 4 bases, with 19 bases lying between them. In nucleotides, the CDR3 is TGTGCCAGCAGGACCTTCATCGGGGGCCCATACAATGAGCAGTTCTTC. This gives the protein CASRTFIGGPYNEQFF.

This clonotype was seen a few times. The chain has TRBV5-1 and TRBJ1-1; D may be TRBD1 (6 bases). Germline V CDR1 and CDR2: SGHRS, YFSETQ. This CDR3 has 14 residues. Trimming took 3 bases from V and 1 from J, leaving 10 bases between them. DNA for the CDR3: TGCGCCAGCAGCTCAGGGGCAGCGAACACTGAAGCTTTCTTT. This codes for CASSSGAANTEAFF.

This clonotype was observed a handful of times. The rearrangement links TRBV6-2 or TRBV6-3 to TRBJ1-2, with D hard to call. Trimming pared 0 bases from V and 3 bases from J, leaving 2 bases between. CDR3 size: 12 residues. Germline loops: CDR1 MNHEY, CDR2 SVGEGT. The CDR3 coding sequence is TGTGCCAGCAGTTACTCCTACTATGGCTACACCTTC. It codes for CASSYSYYGYTF.

This clonotype was seen a few times. The V gene is TRBV4-2, the J gene TRBJ2-7; 8 bases are shared with TRBD2. J was trimmed by 3 bases and V by 0 bases; bases with no gene match: 7. Germline CDR1 and CDR2: LGHNA and YNFKEQ. The CDR3 totals 16 residues. The CDR3 bases are TGTGCCAGCAGCCAAGAGGGGCGGGAGGTGTACTACGAGCAGTACTTC. This gives the protein CASSQEGREVYYEQYF.

This clonotype came up a few times. V is TRBV5-1 and J is TRBJ1-6; TRBD1 aligns across 7 bases. The CDR3 has 14 residues. Looked up from germline, CDR1 is SGHRS and CDR2 is YFSETQ. V lost 5 bases and J lost 5; bases outside the gene matches: 4. The CDR3 DNA follows: TGCGCCAGCAGGCCGGGACAGCATAATTCACCCCTCCACTTT. It is translated as CASRPGQHNSPLHF.

This clonotype was seen once. J is TRBJ1-5 and V is TRBV6-1; weak D call: TRBD1 (6 bases). CDR1 is MNHNS and CDR2 is SASEGT in the germline V gene. Deletions cut 0 bases from V and 9 bases from J, with 12 bases between. The CDR3 is made up of 14 amino acids. The CDR3 DNA reads TGTGCCAGCAGTGAAGCCTGGAGGGGGTGGCCCCAGCATTTT. This gives the protein CASSEAWRGWPQHF.

Ten or more counts support this clonotype. The chain recombines TRBV5-1 with TRBJ2-1; TRBD2 might be the D (5 bases). The CDR3 has 18 residues. V was clipped by 1 base and J by 0 bases, with 17 bases between them. Germline lookup yields CDR1 SGHRS and CDR2 YFSETQ. CDR3 sequence: CASSLLASRASSYNEQFF. In nucleotides, the CDR3 is TGCGCCAGCAGCTTGTTGGCTAGCCGGGCAAGCTCCTACAATGAGCAGTTCTTC. Together with reference TRBV5-1 and TRBJ2-1, the CDR3 gives the full variable domain: KAGVTQTPRYLIKTRGQQVTLSCSPISGHRSVSWYQQTPGQGLQFLFEYFSETQRNKGNFPGRFSGRQFSNSRSEMNVSTLELGDSALYLCASSLLASRASSYNEQFFGPGTRLTVL.

This chain links TRBV10-3 with TRBJ2-7, with D unclear. The CDR3 totals 11 residues. Germline lookup yields CDR1 ENHRY and CDR2 SYGVKD. V lost 3 bases to trimming and J lost 3 bases, with 3 bases between them. The CDR3 DNA is TGTGCCATCAGTGATAGCTACGAGCAGTACTTC. Its translation: CAISDSYEQYF.

This clonotype was seen ten or more times. The V gene is TRBV2, the J gene TRBJ1-5; D might be TRBD1 (6 bases). The CDR3 contains 13 residues. Trimming took off 5 bases at V and 7 bases at J, with 12 bases between the two ends. CDR1 and CDR2 (germline): SNHLY, FYNNEI. The CDR3 DNA reads as TGTGCCAGCAGTCGACAGGCAAGACAGCCCCAGCATTTT. It specifies CASSRQARQPQHF.

This chain uses TRBV4-2 with TRBJ2-6; D may be TRBD1 (5 bases). CDR1 and CDR2 (germline): LGHNA, YNFKEQ. Trimming took 6 bases from V and 0 from J, leaving 9 bases between them. This CDR3 region has 15 residues. This chain's CDR3 is CASRPTGSGANVLTF. Written as DNA, the CDR3 is TGTGCCAGCAGACCTACAGGCTCTGGGGCCAACGTCCTGACTTTC.

The V call is TRBV12-3 or TRBV12-4, the J call TRBJ1-4; D is possibly TRBD1 (6 bases). The germline V and J ends were trimmed by 4 bases and 7 bases, with 16 bases remaining between them. There are 15 residues in the CDR3. CDR3 DNA sequence: TGTGCCAGCAGTTACAAAGGAGGGGGGGTTGAAAAACTGTTTTTT. It codes for CASSYKGGGVEKLFF.

This clonotype was picked up a small number of times. This chain connects TRBV18 to TRBJ1-3; 7 bases fit TRBD1. The junction had 14 bases not matched to a gene; V was cut back by 6 bases and J by 0 bases. CDR3 length equals 18 residues. CDR1 and CDR2 (germline): KGHSH, LQKENI. The CDR3 loop reads CASSQLTGPLSSGNTIYF. CDR3 DNA: TGTGCCAGCTCCCAGCTGACAGGGCCCTTGAGCTCTGGAAACACCATATATTTT.

This clonotype came up a few times. J is TRBJ2-6 and V is TRBV4-2; 8 bases map to TRBD1. With 4 bases clipped from V and 0 bases from J, the junction kept 8 bases outside the gene matches. CDR1 is LGHNA, CDR2 YNFKEQ, per germline. This CDR3 has 18 residues. CDR3 residues: CASSPRTGLNSGANVLTF. The CDR3 region has the DNA TGTGCCAGCAGCCCAAGGACAGGGCTAAACTCTGGGGCCAACGTCCTGACTTTC.

The rearrangement uses TRBV4-2 and TRBJ2-7, with 7 bases that match TRBD1. The CDR3 spans 15 residues. Germline V gives CDR1 LGHNA, CDR2 YNFKEQ. J lost 3 bases, V lost 2 bases, and 7 bases had no gene match. CDR3 in DNA: TGTGCCAGCAGCCAAACAGCGGACAGGAACTACGAGCAGTACTTC. As protein: CASSQTADRNYEQYF.

The chain carries TRBV20-1 and TRBJ2-5; D unclear. V gave up 0 bases and J gave up 5 bases, with 13 bases separating them. The CDR3 extends over 14 amino acids. CDR1 is DFQATT, CDR2 SNEGSKA, per germline (reference sequence). CDR3 DNA sequence: TGCAGTGCTAGAGATGATAAGGGAAGGGAGACCCAGTACTTC. Residues: CSARDDKGRETQYF.

The chain is built from TRBV5-4 and TRBJ2-2; 7 nucleotides align to TRBD1. Germline V lookup: CDR1 SGHNT, CDR2 YYREEE (reference sequence). CDR3 length: 14 residues. After removal of 4 bases from V and 8 bases from J, the junction contained 8 bases not matched to a gene. The CDR3, as DNA: TGTGCCAGCAGCACCTACAGGGGAGCGGGGGAGCTGTTTTTT. Protein sequence: CASSTYRGAGELFF.

The chain uses TRBV18 and TRBJ1-1; 7 positions agree with TRBD1. Germline lookup yields CDR1 KGHSH and CDR2 LQKENI. V lost 3 bases to trimming and J lost 6 bases; unmatched junction nucleotides: 10. The CDR3 has 15 amino acids. CDR3 DNA sequence: TGTGCCAGCTCACCCACAGGGGTTGGGGTGGCTGAAGCTTTCTTT. It translates to CASSPTGVGVAEAFF.

This clonotype has more than one count but fewer than ten. The V gene is TRBV28, the J gene TRBJ2-7; D may be TRBD1 or TRBD2 (5 bases each). V lost 8 bases and J 2 bases, leaving 13 bases between the germline ends. Germline lookup yields CDR1 MDHEN and CDR2 SYDVKM. The CDR3 runs 13 residues. CDR3 sequence: CASGTDPTYEQYF. CDR3 DNA: TGTGCCAGCGGGACCGATCCTACCTACGAGCAGTACTTC.

This clonotype was found a few times. The chain links TRBV7-2 to TRBJ2-1; 11 nucleotides match TRBD2. The CDR3 has 15 residues. Germline values: CDR1 SGHTA, CDR2 FQGNSA. V lost 5 bases, J lost 6 bases, and 6 bases stayed unmatched. The CDR3 region is CASSLLGLAGNEQFF. CDR3 bases: TGTGCCAGCAGCCTTCTAGGACTAGCGGGCAATGAGCAGTTCTTC.

There are a few counts of this clonotype. This chain uses TRBV14 with TRBJ1-2; D unresolved. Germline V lookup: CDR1 SGHDN, CDR2 FVKESK. The V end lost 0 bases, the J end lost 4 bases, and 6 bases lay between the germline ends. The CDR3 loop spans 13 amino acids. The chain's CDR3 is CASSQDIFYGYTF. As DNA, the CDR3 is TGTGCCAGCAGCCAAGACATCTTCTATGGCTACACCTTC.